The TCR beta chain under discussion was sequenced for a study of cytomegalovirus exposure and HLA in healthy donors listed by TCRdb under 2017. About the study as a whole: According to an earlier analysis of 587 of the donors, some 180 million T cells yielded roughly 110 million unique TCR beta sequences and more than 250 Gb of sequence data. On average, roughly 240,000 unique TCR beta nucleotide sequences were sequenced per donor among fewer than 500 genotyped donors of the cohort, with about 17% of those sequences being non-productive. Both class I and class II loci were covered by HLA typing, at four-digit resolution. The study profiled the T cell repertoires of under 850 subjects by immunosequencing and related them to cytomegalovirus serostatus. All discovery cohort repertoires had been generated on a single sequencing platform. An early release covering more than 500 HLA-typed donors comprised 250 to 350 gigabases of sequencing data and around 86 million unique TCR sequences. Typing coverage varied by locus: about 629-630 donors for A, B, C, DRB1 and DQB1; roughly 500 for DQA1; around 570 for DPA1; fewer than 480 for DPB1. The study aimed to test whether cataloging public T cell receptors could reveal signatures of past pathogen exposure. Of the roughly 390 genotyped donors, 65% to 90% were placed in the genetic ancestry cluster associated with self-reported Caucasian donors. About five DR-DQ haplotypes were handled as single units for association and clustering because linkage in the cohort was strong. To study patterns of TCR occurrence, a later analysis re-analyzed previously published TCR beta repertoires from hundreds of donors and added high-resolution HLA genotyping. An earlier analysis of about 600 of the donors used high-throughput TCR beta sequencing to judge whether each TCR beta V gene segment behaved as functional or pseudogenic. The study combined high-throughput TCR immunosequencing, statistical association of individual TCRs with disease status, and machine learning to predict cytomegalovirus infection status. Rather than using new phenotypic data, the later analysis identified candidate immune exposures from TCR beta sequences and from how often those sequences occurred across donors. A separate validation cohort of over a hundred different subjects was used in addition to the approximately 700-subject first cohort. Alongside the repertoire data, information on donor age, sex, ethnicity and CMV serostatus was compiled. A later genetic analysis took genome-wide SNP genotypes for about 65% of the roughly 670 donors and used that subset as a discovery cohort. The full study reports these points: Broadly in line with IMGT annotations, most TCR beta V segments showed up in productive rearrangements about 87% or about 30% of the time in an earlier analysis of around 600 of the donors. In a later analysis, 16,951 TCR beta sequences were associated with specific HLA alleles at a false discovery rate of 0.05. Compared with the 666-donor mean, donors in an Asian-associated ancestry cluster had fewer N-insertions in productive TCRs, according to a later genetic analysis. Correlated functional status among segregating V segments might reflect linkage disequilibrium, but an unknown experimental factor could not be ruled out. In a later genetic analysis, a missense DCLRE1C variant was associated with V-gene and J-gene trimming of TCR beta chains, and the association was replicated in an independent cohort. For the cohort, immune exposure information was limited to CMV serostatus. Cytomegalovirus status was reported to be diagnosed by the classifier with high specificity and sensitivity in both the original and validation cohorts. A later analysis found that HLA-associated TCR beta chains were more clonally expanded and had lower generation probabilities than equally common non-associated chains. In a later analysis, most CMV-associated TCR beta chains were found to appear HLA-restricted, with HLA associations seemingly driven largely by CMV exposure. Some IMGT-functional V segments, including TRBV6-2 and TRBV6-3, could not be distinguished by the 87-base-pair reads and were therefore excluded. In a later analysis, TCR association rates were found to vary across HLA loci, with the most associated TCRs seen for DRB1 alleles and the fewest for HLA-C alleles. The study listed 150 to 200 TCR beta chains as associated with cytomegalovirus. The earlier analysis of 587 of the donors excluded 15 to 20 rarely observed V segments, including chromosome 9 orphons, because counts were too low. Only TCR beta chains were sequenced in this cohort, and the absence of alpha or paired-chain data limited detectable features. When HLA alleles, especially DR and DQ, strongly co-occurred, attributing TCR associations to individual alleles was difficult. A further reported finding was that TCR beta sequences accurately predicted the HLA-A and HLA-B alleles for most subjects in the first cohort. Across donors, most TCR sequences were observed very rarely, whereas some public TCRs were present in many individuals. Because HLA typing was unavailable for some donors at each locus, only the typed subset was used in association tests. Sequencing depth was assumed to be roughly uniform across donors in the presence/absence analyses, though that assumption may not hold. Several of the top co-occurrence clusters appeared to be linked to parvovirus B19, influenza, CMV and Epstein-Barr virus, according to a later analysis. According to the authors, the approach could potentially be generalized to other disease states and immunological phenotypes. Three of the identified cytomegalovirus-associated TCR beta chains were confirmed in vitro to be specific for cytomegalovirus antigens. The sequencing pipeline was judged likely to have produced a cluster of highly shared sequence variants as a technical artifact.

The cohort comprised some 700 healthy bone marrow donors. At the time of sampling, every cohort member was nominally healthy, though immune exposures that went unrecorded were likely present. The donor was CMV seronegative and belonged to the group of more than 300 seronegative cohort members. Each donor provided a peripheral blood sample, and peripheral blood mononuclear cells were used for TCR beta sequencing. The Qiagen DNeasy Blood Extraction Kit was used to extract genomic DNA from the blood cell samples. A distance of 8 bases separates the germline ends of V and J, which lose 0 bases and 6 bases respectively. The CDR3 has 13 amino acids, counting the end cysteine and phenylalanine. Of the read, only the CDR3 DNA is kept; its 39 bases are in frame from base 1. The germline V gene gives CDR1 as SGHAT and CDR2 as FQNNGV. Comments on this clone: No cognate antigen has been identified for it.

Libraries were constructed by the immunoSEQ multiplex PCR assay. The multiplex PCR relied on a mix of 60 forward primers for TCR Vbeta segments and 13 reverse primers for TCR Jbeta segments. A multiplex PCR assay on genomic DNA amplified the CDR3 region of rearranged TCR beta genes. Amplified TCR beta libraries were sequenced as 87-base-pair reads on the Illumina HiSeq System. On the authors' methods: A later analysis counted some 74 million unique TCR beta chains across the 640 or so repertoires, and approximately 11 million of these chains were shared by at least two donors. Raw reads were error-corrected and collapsed into unique sequences by a nearest-neighbor algorithm in which closely related sequences were merged to remove PCR and sequencing errors. To assign V, D and J gene segments, CDR3 sequences were aligned to IMGT reference sequences. For a sequence to be retained, at least a six-nucleotide match to both a V gene segment and a J gene segment was required. A rearrangement was called productive if the CDR3 had no stop codons and remained in frame with V and J, and every other rearrangement was called non-productive. CDR3 was defined by IMGT convention, running from the second conserved V-encoded cysteine to the conserved J-encoded phenylalanine. The earlier analysis of fewer than 700 of the donors excluded sequences that lacked an unambiguous match to a single V gene segment. In an earlier analysis of several hundred of the donors, V segments were called functional above 56.7% productive rearrangements and were called segregating when the between-donor standard deviation exceeded 5%. A statistical classification framework was developed to diagnose cytomegalovirus status using the catalog of TCR beta chain sequences. V and J gene assignment, in a later analysis, came from comparing TCR nucleotide sequences with IMGT/GENE-DB human TR gene sequences. In a later analysis, CDR3 sequences and most-parsimonious VDJ recombination scenarios were assigned using the TCRdist pipeline. In a later analysis, each TCR beta chain was defined by its CDR3 amino acid sequence together with its V-gene family, and reads lacking a unique V-gene family were excluded. In a later analysis, fewer than 650 highly shared, low-generation-probability nucleotide sequences were removed to address suspected cross-contamination and a sequencing artifact. A later analysis calculated a clonal expansion index for each public chain from normalized within-repertoire ranks of inferred template counts. A later analysis computed generation probabilities with a VDJ recombination model fitted to out-of-frame rearrangements, and checked the results against IGoR. Hypergeometric tests were used in a later analysis to score TCR-TCR, TCR-HLA and TCR-CMV co-occurrence, with a repertoire-size bias correction applied to the TCR pairs. In a later analysis, false discovery rates were estimated by permuting HLA or CMV assignments 20 times. In a later analysis, co-occurring TCRs were grouped with DBSCAN, and TCRdist sequence similarity was added when clustering was performed within HLA-allele-positive subsets. For co-occurrence clustering, repertoires with fewer than 30,000 or more than 120,000 public chains were excluded, along with several repertoires with anomalous nucleotide sharing. TCRdb re-hosts the immuneACCESS table, in-frame sequences only. Its copies lack some clones; in the studies checked, an unresolved V gene accounts for under half of them, and the cause for the rest is not known. V and J calls and clone size are given by that table; D and trimming were obtained from the DNA. This specimen's table enumerates 110,000 to 150,000 clones. 0.85% to 1% of the sample rests with the top ten.

The rearrangement combines TRBV11-2 with TRBJ1-1, and possibly TRBD1, on 5 matching bases. Material for sequencing was PBMCs. This TCR derives from a male donor in good health and CMV-seronegative. The CDR3 in this case is CASSLEGVAEAFF. The nucleotides read TGTGCCAGCAGCTTAGAAGGGGTCGCTGAAGCTTTCTTT.